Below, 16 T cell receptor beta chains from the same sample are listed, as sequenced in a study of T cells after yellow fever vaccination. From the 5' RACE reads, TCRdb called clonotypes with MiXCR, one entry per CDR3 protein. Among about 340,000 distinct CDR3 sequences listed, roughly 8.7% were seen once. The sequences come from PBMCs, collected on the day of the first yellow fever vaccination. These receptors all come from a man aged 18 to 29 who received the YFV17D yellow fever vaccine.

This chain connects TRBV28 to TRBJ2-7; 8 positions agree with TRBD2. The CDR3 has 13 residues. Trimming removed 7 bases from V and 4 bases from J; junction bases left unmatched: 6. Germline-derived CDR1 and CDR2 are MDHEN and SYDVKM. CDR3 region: CASTPGGVYEQYV. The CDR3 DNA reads TGTGCCAGCACCCCGGGGGGGGTTTACGAGCAGTACGTC.

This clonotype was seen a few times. CDR3 loop: CASSQALAGSDTQYF. CDR3 DNA: TGTGCCAGCAGCCAAGCCCTAGCGGGGTCAGATACGCAGTATTTT. The chain combines TRBV14 with TRBJ2-3, with TRBD2 matching over 9 bases. Germline V gene data show CDR1 as SGHDN and CDR2 as FVKESK. The CDR3 runs 15 residues. J lost 4 bases, V lost 1 base, and 3 bases had no gene match.

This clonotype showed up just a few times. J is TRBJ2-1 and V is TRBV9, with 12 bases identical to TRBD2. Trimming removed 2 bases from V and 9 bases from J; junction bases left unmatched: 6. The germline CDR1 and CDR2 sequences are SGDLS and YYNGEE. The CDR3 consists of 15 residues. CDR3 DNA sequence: TGTGCCAGCAGCGTCGGGGGACTAGCGGGTGTTGAGCAGTTCTTC. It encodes CASSVGGLAGVEQFF.

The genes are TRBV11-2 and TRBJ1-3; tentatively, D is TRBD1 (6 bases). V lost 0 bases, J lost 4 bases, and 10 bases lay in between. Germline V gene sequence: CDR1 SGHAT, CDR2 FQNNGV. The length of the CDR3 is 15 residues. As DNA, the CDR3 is TGTGCCAGCAGCTTAGATTCTGGACAGGGAAACACCATATATTTT. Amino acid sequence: CASSLDSGQGNTIYF.

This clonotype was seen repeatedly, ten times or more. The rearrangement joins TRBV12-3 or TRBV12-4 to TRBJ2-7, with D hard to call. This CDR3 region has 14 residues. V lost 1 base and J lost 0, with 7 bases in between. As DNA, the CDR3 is TGTGCCAGCAGTTTAGGACCGGCCTCCTACGAGCAGTACGTC. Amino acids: CASSLGPASYEQYV.

CDR3 nucleotide sequence: TGTGCCAGCAGTTACCAGGGCGCGACTTTCTTT. Translation gives CASSYQGATFF. The chain joins TRBV6-5 to TRBJ1-1, with a possible D match to TRBD1 (5 bases). Trimming stripped 2 bases from V and 12 bases from J, with 10 bases between. Germline CDR1 is MNHEY and CDR2 is SVGAGI. The CDR3 totals 11 residues.

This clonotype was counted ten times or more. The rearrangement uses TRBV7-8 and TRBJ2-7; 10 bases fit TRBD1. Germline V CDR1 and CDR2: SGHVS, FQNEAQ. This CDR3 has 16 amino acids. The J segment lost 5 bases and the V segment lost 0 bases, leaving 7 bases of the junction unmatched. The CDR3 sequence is CASSLARGQGSHEQYF. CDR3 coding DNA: TGTGCCAGCAGCTTAGCACGGGGACAGGGGTCGCACGAGCAGTACTTC. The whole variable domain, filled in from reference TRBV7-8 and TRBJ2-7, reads GAGVSQSPRYKVAKRGQDVALRCDPISGHVSLFWYQQALGQGPEFLTYFQNEAQLDKSGLPSDRFFAERPEGSVSTLKIQRTQQEDSAVYLCASSLARGQGSHEQYFGPGTRLTVT.

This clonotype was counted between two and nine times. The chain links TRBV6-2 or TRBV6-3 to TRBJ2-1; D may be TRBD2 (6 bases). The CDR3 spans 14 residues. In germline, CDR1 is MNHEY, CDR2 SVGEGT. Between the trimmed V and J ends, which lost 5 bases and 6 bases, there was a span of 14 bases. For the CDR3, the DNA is TGTGCCAGCAGTCTTATCGGACTATCCAATGAGCAGTTCTTC. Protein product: CASSLIGLSNEQFF.

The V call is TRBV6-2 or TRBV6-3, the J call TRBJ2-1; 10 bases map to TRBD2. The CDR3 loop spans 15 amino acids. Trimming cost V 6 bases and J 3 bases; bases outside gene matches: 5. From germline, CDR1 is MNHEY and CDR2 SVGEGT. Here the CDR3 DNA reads TGTGCCAGCAGCAATAGCGGGGGGCACTACAATGAGCAGTTCTTC. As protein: CASSNSGGHYNEQFF.

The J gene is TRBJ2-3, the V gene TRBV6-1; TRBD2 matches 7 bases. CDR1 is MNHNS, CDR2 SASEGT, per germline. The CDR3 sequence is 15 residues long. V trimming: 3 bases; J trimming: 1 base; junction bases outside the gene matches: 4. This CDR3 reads CASSDRSGGTDTQYF. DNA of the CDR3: TGTGCCAGCAGTGATAGGAGCGGGGGCACAGATACGCAGTATTTT.

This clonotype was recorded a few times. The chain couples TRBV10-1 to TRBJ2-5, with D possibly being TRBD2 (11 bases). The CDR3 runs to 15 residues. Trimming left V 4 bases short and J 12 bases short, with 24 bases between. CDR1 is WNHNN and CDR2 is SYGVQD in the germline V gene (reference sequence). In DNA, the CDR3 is TGCGCCAGCAGTGCGGACAGGGGGGGACTAGCGGACAAGTACTTC. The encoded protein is CASSADRGGLADKYF.

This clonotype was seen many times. CDR3 coding DNA: TGCGCCAGCAGCTTGGCAGGGGGGCGCGTGAATGAGCAGTTCTTC. Encoded protein: CASSLAGGRVNEQFF. The chain joins TRBV5-1 to TRBJ2-1; D may be TRBD1 (7 bases). The germline gives CDR1 SGHRS, CDR2 YFSETQ. V lost 0 bases to trimming and J lost 7 bases, with 14 bases between them. The CDR3 covers 15 residues.

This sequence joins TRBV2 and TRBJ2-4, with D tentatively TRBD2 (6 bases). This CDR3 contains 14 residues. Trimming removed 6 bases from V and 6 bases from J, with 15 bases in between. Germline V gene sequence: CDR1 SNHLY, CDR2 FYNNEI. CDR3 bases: TGTGCCAGCAGCGCCCCCCCCGGGAGAAACATTCAGTACTTC. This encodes CASSAPPGRNIQYF.

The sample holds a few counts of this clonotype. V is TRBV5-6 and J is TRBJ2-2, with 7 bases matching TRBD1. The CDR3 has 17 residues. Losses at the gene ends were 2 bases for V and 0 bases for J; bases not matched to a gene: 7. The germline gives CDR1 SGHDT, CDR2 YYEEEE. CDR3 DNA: TGTGCCAGCAGCTTACCATGGGACAGTTCGAACACCGGGGAGCTGTTTTTT. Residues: CASSLPWDSSNTGELFF.

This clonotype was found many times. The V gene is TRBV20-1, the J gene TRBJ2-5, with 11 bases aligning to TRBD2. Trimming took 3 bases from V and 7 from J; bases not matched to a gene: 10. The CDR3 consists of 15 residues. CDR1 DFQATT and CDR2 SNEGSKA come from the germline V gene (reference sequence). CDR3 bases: TGCAGTGCTAGCCCTTCTAGCGGGGGGCCATCGACCCAGTACTTC. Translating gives CSASPSSGGPSTQYF.

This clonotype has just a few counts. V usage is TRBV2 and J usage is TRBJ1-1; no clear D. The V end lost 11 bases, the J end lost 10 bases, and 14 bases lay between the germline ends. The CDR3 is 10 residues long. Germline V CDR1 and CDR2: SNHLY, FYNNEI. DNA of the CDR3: TGTGCCCGCGGGTGGAGGCTAGCTTTCTTT. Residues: CARGWRLAFF.